The T cell receptor beta chain under discussion was sequenced for a study of regulatory and conventional T cells in RAG deficiency (dated by TCRdb to about 2017). For the study in its entirety: To compare the diversity and composition of the repertoires of Treg, conventional CD4+ and CD8+ T cells between RAG-deficient patients and healthy controls, the study applied high-throughput TCR beta sequencing. What the authors observed across the whole study: RAG-deficient patients showed markedly lower Shannon entropy and higher Simpson indices than control T-cell subpopulations. In Omenn syndrome and CID/AS patients compared with controls, approximately 98-fold fewer unique TCR beta sequences were detected from Treg cells, versus 8.5 to 10-fold fewer for other subsets. Shorter CDR3 lengths were found in all patient T-cell subsets, and >75% Treg-Tconv repertoire overlap at nucleotide and amino acid level was observed in Omenn syndrome patients. For some subjects, some analyses of T-cell subsets were not performed. The CD25-high CD127-low cells sorted from Omenn syndrome patients may be peripherally activated cells rather than true Treg cells.

Regulatory T cells were purified from blood as CD4+CD25-high CD127-low cells before genomic DNA extraction. Seven to nine healthy control donors served as the comparison group for repertoire analyses. About this clone itself: There is no known antigen for this receptor. The sample holds no much larger clone one base away, and base qualities are not on file.

The CDR3 numbers 14 residues from cysteine through phenylalanine. The CDR3 DNA has 42 bases and is translated from base 1. Here V drops 2 bases and J drops 2 bases, and the junction holds 3 bases not matched to any gene. The germline V gene specifies SGHTS as CDR1 and YDEGEE as CDR2. Libraries were constructed by the immunoSEQ multiplex PCR assay. Genomic DNA from the sorted T-cell subsets was used to amplify rearranged TCR beta chain products, which were then sequenced. Concerning the study's data processing: Shannon entropy and Simpson indices were used to measure how diverse the repertoire of productive TCR beta rearrangements was. Clonal expansion was assessed by the summed frequency of the 100 most abundant productive TCR beta clonotypes among total reads. The TRB repertoires were scored with a self-reactivity index built on which amino acids appear at CDR3beta positions 6 and 7. Repertoire analyses used two-way ANOVA; flow cytometric analyses used Student t or Mann-Whitney tests. The table was pulled from immuneACCESS by TCRdb, which kept in-frame rearrangements only. Such tables lose some clones; where checked, under half of the loss comes from unresolved V genes, and the rest has no known cause. The V and J calls and clone size were taken over from that table, and D and trimming were inferred from the DNA. This sample comprises approximately 10,000 clones, approximately 95% of them detected only once. Less than 1.5% of the sample goes to the ten largest clones.

These same records also appear under a second study, on regulatory T cells. The second study, in turn, reports: In the multiplex PCR, 52 forward TRBV primers and 13 reverse TRBJ primers were used, and assay-based and computational corrections were applied for amplification bias. Repertoires from patients had restricted unique TRB V-J pairs and skewed V and J gene usage, with the strongest effect in regulatory T cells. The study compared T-cell receptor beta repertoires of sorted regulatory, conventional CD4+ and CD8+ T cells in CD3G-deficient patients with those in healthy controls. Ficoll density separation was used to isolate peripheral blood mononuclear cells. Within the immunoSEQ assay, multiplex PCR amplified rearranged TRB loci from genomic DNA. TRB amplicons were sequenced on an Illumina HiSeq platform. Custom algorithms error-filtered the raw sequences and aligned them to reference gene sequences, after which the immunoSEQ online tools were used for analysis. Productive and nonproductive TRB rearrangement frequencies were evaluated among both unique and total sequences. Prism software was used to run t tests, Mann-Whitney tests or two-way ANOVA for comparisons between groups.

The chain is assembled from TRBV5-8 and TRBJ1-1, with 7 bases aligning to TRBD1. Material: CD127- CD25+ CD4+ Tregs sorted from blood. This TCR came from a human donor in good health. This receptor has the CDR3 CASSFDRANTEAFF. In nucleotide form, the sequence is TGTGCCAGCAGCTTCGACAGGGCTAACACTGAAGCTTTCTTT.